This T cell receptor (beta chain) is drawn from a study of human T cells and chemical hapten exposure. Looking at the study overall: All patients underwent weekly scalp dosing with diphenylcyclopropenone for the full roughly 25-week study.

One entry per CDR3 protein results from TCRdb running MiXCR on the RACE reads. The table lists about 120,000 distinct CDR3 sequences, roughly 15% of them singletons. The CDR3 length is 13 residues. Between the trimmed V and J ends, which lost 3 bases and 0 bases, there was a span of 3 bases. Germline CDR1 and CDR2: MDHEN and SYDVKM. Study observations and caveats: Counts of expanded TCRs (at PT1) showed a positive correlation with patch test score.

Described time point: patch test 1, 2 weeks after DPC sensitization. Treatment of the sample: therapeutic diphenylcyclopropenone sensitization with weekly scalp DPC. This clonotype occurred a few times. The antigen is not known. This sequence was found in a man between 18 and 29 years old with alopecia areata. Some clones in this sample may be carry-over from other donors' samples. Here the sequenced sample was whole blood, taken in connection with sensitization to the hapten diphenylcyclopropenone (DPC). The V call is TRBV28, the J call TRBJ1-3; D not resolved. The CDR3 DNA is TGTGCCAGCAGTTTCCCCTCTGGAAACACCATATATTTT. Its translation: CASSFPSGNTIYF.